Presented here are 25 T cell receptor beta chains from one specimen sequenced in a study of T cell responses to AZD1222 COVID-19 vaccine. Sequenced by immunoSEQ multiplex PCR; TCRdb stores in-frame clones only, minus some. The repertoire holds roughly 110,000 clones, about 90% seen once, with 4.8% in the top ten. The specimen comprised peripheral blood, sampled 28 days after the second AZD1222 dose. The receptors were sampled from an adult who received the AZD1222 COVID-19 vaccine.

This clone was detected a few times. The V and J genes are TRBV6-5 and TRBJ1-5; no reliable D call. V lost 7 bases and J lost 6, with 13 bases in between. The CDR3 spans 13 residues. Germline V CDR1 and CDR2: MNHEY, SVGAGI. The CDR3 DNA sequence: TGTGCCAGCACTCAAACGCGGGGTCAGCCCCAGCATTTT. Translating it yields CASTQTRGQPQHF.

This rearrangement joins TRBV25-1 to TRBJ2-7; D remains unclear. This CDR3 has 16 amino acids. Germline CDR1 and CDR2: MGHDK and SYGVNS. Trimming cost V 1 base and J 2 bases, with 15 bases left between them. The CDR3 nucleotides read TGTGCCAGCAGTGAATCAGACTCGCGAGCGACCTACGAGCAGTACTTC. As protein: CASSESDSRATYEQYF.

The rearrangement joins TRBV28 to TRBJ1-5; D ambiguous. Germline CDR1 MDHEN, CDR2 SYDVKM. V shed 2 bases and J shed 4 bases, with 12 bases lying between them. The CDR3 spans 15 residues. CDR3 region: CASSLTSRSNQPQHF. CDR3 sequence (DNA): TGTGCCAGCAGTTTAACTTCTAGATCGAATCAGCCCCAGCATTTT.

This chain connects TRBV6-4 to TRBJ2-1; 9 bases are a match to TRBD1. Germline V gene lookup returns CDR1 MRHNA and CDR2 SNTAGT. The ends lost 0 bases at V and 7 bases at J; junction bases unmatched: 7. The CDR3 covers 16 residues. CDR3 amino acids: CASSDSNGQGSNEQFF. The CDR3 nucleotides read TGTGCCAGCAGTGACTCGAATGGACAGGGGAGTAATGAGCAGTTCTTC.

The chain has TRBV7-2 and TRBJ1-5; D gene ambiguous. The CDR3 extends over 14 amino acids. Germline V lookup: CDR1 SGHTA, CDR2 FQGNSA. V lost 4 bases to trimming and J lost 6 bases, with 13 bases between them. The CDR3: CASSYGRGFQPQHF. Written as DNA, the CDR3 is TGTGCCAGCAGCTACGGACGGGGTTTTCAGCCCCAGCATTTT.

The rearrangement joins TRBV29-1 to TRBJ1-1; 8 bases fit TRBD1. The CDR3 length is 14 residues. Germline V gene sequence: CDR1 SQVTM, CDR2 ANQGSEA. The V segment lost 7 bases and the J segment 0 bases; nucleotides outside the gene matches: 7. In DNA, the CDR3 is TGCAGCGGCCGGGACAGGAACCTGAACACTGAAGCTTTCTTT. Protein: CSGRDRNLNTEAFF.

This sequence joins TRBV6-8 and TRBJ1-3; no reliable D call. V lost 7 bases and J lost 7, with 11 bases in between. The CDR3 has 12 amino acids. Germline values: CDR1 MNHGY, CDR2 SAAAGT. The CDR3 region is CASTEACNTIYF. DNA for the CDR3: TGTGCCAGCACCGAAGCCTGCAACACCATATATTTT.

The gene calls are TRBV5-1 and TRBJ1-2, with no clear D. The CDR3 is 12 amino acids. V was cut by 7 bases and J by 5 bases, with 12 bases left in between. Germline assignment: CDR1 SGHRS and CDR2 YFSETQ. The CDR3 DNA reads TGCGCCAGCTTTGAGGACTATTATGGCTACACCTTC. Amino acid sequence: CASFEDYYGYTF.

V is TRBV2 and J is TRBJ2-1; 10 nucleotides align to TRBD1. The CDR3 covers 15 residues. The junction had 4 bases not matched to a gene; V was cut back by 2 bases and J by 6 bases. Looked up from germline, CDR1 is SNHLY and CDR2 is FYNNEI. The CDR3 region is CASSERQGAFNEQFF. CDR3 coding DNA: TGTGCCAGCAGTGAAAGACAGGGGGCTTTCAATGAGCAGTTCTTC.

The chain employs TRBV5-6 and TRBJ1-3; D is unclear. This CDR3 is 13 amino acids long. The V gene's germline CDR1 is SGHDT and CDR2 YYEEEE. The V end lost 4 bases, the J end lost 0 bases, and 5 bases lay between the germline ends. The CDR3 reads CASSLNSGNTIYF. CDR3 coding DNA: TGTGCCAGCAGCCTAAACTCTGGAAACACCATATATTTT.

CDR3 DNA: TGTGCCAGCAGTGCCTCAGCACGCTATGGCTACACCTTC. Translating gives CASSASARYGYTF. The chain joins TRBV2 to TRBJ1-2; D unresolved. The CDR3 is made up of 13 amino acids. Germline V gene sequence: CDR1 SNHLY, CDR2 FYNNEI. V was cut by 4 bases and J by 4 bases, with 10 bases left in between.

The chain links TRBV7-9 to TRBJ1-1, with a possible D match to TRBD1 (6 bases). The germline V gene has CDR1 SEHNR and CDR2 FQNEAQ (reference sequence). The CDR3 runs to 12 residues. Trimming cost V 5 bases and J 11 bases, with 15 bases left between them. CDR3 nucleotides: TGTGCCAGCAGCCCGGACAGCCAAGTTGCTTTCTTT. Its translation is CASSPDSQVAFF.

The rearrangement joins TRBV6-5 to TRBJ1-2; D is uncertain. The CDR3 covers 16 residues. Trimming removed 4 bases from V and 2 bases from J, with 17 bases in between. Germline assignment: CDR1 MNHEY and CDR2 SVGAGI. The CDR3 loop reads CASSSLTRGLNYGYTF. The CDR3 DNA follows: TGTGCCAGCAGTTCCCTGACCCGGGGTCTCAACTATGGCTACACCTTC.

The chain is built from TRBV6-4 and TRBJ1-1; no clear D gene. The CDR3 totals 14 residues. The V and J ends lost 2 bases and 1 base respectively, with 8 bases between them. Germline assignment: CDR1 MRHNA and CDR2 SNTAGT. CDR3 in amino acids: CASSDSSGNTEAFF. CDR3 DNA: TGTGCCAGCAGTGACAGTTCGGGGAACACTGAAGCTTTCTTT.

The count of this clone is one. This sequence joins TRBV6-2 or TRBV6-3 and TRBJ1-5; D gene ambiguous. This CDR3 comprises 12 residues. Germline lookup yields CDR1 MNHEY and CDR2 SVGEGT. Trimming cost V 1 base and J 6 bases, with 4 bases left between them. The CDR3 spells CASSYWSQPQHF. The CDR3 DNA is TGTGCCAGCAGTTACTGGAGTCAGCCCCAGCATTTT.

This sequence joins TRBV21-1 and TRBJ1-4; the table calls TRBD1, which could not be checked here. TRBV21-1 is described as a pseudogene. The CDR3 runs to 16 residues. CDR3 amino acids: CASSKTSYRDNEKLFF. The DNA of the CDR3 is TGTGCCAGCAGCAAAACGAGCTACAGAGATAATGAAAAACTGTTTTTT.

The table lists this clone with a count of one. The DNA of the CDR3 is TGTGCCTGGTCCGGGGGAGGGACCCAGTACTTC. Protein product: CAWSGGGTQYF. The gene calls are TRBV30 and TRBJ2-5; D possibly corresponds to TRBD2 (6 bases). The V and J ends lost 5 bases and 7 bases respectively, with 11 bases between them. Germline lookup yields CDR1 GTSNPN and CDR2 SVGIG (reference sequence). The length of the CDR3 is 11 residues.

The V gene is TRBV2, the J gene TRBJ1-6; no firm D call. The CDR3 spans 16 residues. CDR1 SNHLY and CDR2 FYNNEI come from the germline V gene. The ends were cut back, 2 bases at V and 10 bases at J, with 18 bases in the middle. CDR3 DNA sequence: TGTGCCAGCAGTGAAAATGTGGGCGGATTTTTCTCACCCCTCCACTTT. Translation: CASSENVGGFFSPLHF.

In this sample, this clone turned up a few times. J is TRBJ1-2 and V is TRBV18; the D gene is possibly TRBD1 (5 bases). The V gene's germline CDR1 is KGHSH and CDR2 LQKENI. The germline V and J ends were trimmed by 3 bases and 2 bases, with 13 bases remaining between them. The CDR3 has 15 amino acids. CDR3 nucleotides: TGTGCCAGCTCACCGGGGAGGGACGGAAACTATGGCTACACCTTC. Translating it yields CASSPGRDGNYGYTF.

The J gene is TRBJ1-5, the V gene TRBV27; 8 bases map to TRBD1. This CDR3 region has 15 residues. J gave up 2 bases and V 6 bases, and 6 bases lay outside the gene matches. In germline, CDR1 is MNHEY, CDR2 SMNVEV (reference sequence). CDR3 DNA sequence: TGTGCCAGCAGACCTCCGGGACAGGGCAATCAGCCCCAGCATTTT. Its protein is CASRPPGQGNQPQHF.

The CDR3 loop is CASSAQGFGNEQFF. DNA for the CDR3: TGTGCCAGCAGCGCGCAGGGATTCGGCAATGAGCAGTTCTTC. The V call is TRBV7-2, the J call TRBJ2-1; D perhaps matches TRBD1 (5 bases). V lost 5 bases, J lost 6 bases, and 14 bases lay in between. The CDR3 covers 14 residues. Germline CDR1 reads SGHTA; CDR2 reads FQGNSA.

J is TRBJ2-5 and V is TRBV5-4, with TRBD2 matching over 13 bases. The V and J ends lost 0 bases and 5 bases, in that order; junction bases with no gene match: 1. CDR1 and CDR2 (germline): SGHNT, YYREEE (reference sequence). The CDR3 loop spans 15 amino acids. This CDR3 reads CASSLGGLAGETQYF. CDR3 in DNA: TGTGCCAGCAGCTTGGGGGGACTAGCGGGGGAGACCCAGTACTTC.

This clone was seen a single time. The J gene is TRBJ2-7, the V gene TRBV5-6; possible D gene TRBD1, 6 bases. The CDR3 spans 16 residues. V dropped 4 bases and J dropped 6 bases, with 23 bases sitting between them. The germline CDR1 and CDR2 sequences are SGHDT and YYEEEE. CDR3 sequence (DNA): TGTGCCAGCAGCCCTTTTGACAGGCACCAATCTGGCGAGCAGTACTTC. Translated: CASSPFDRHQSGEQYF.

Only one count was recorded for this clone. The chain employs TRBV5-1 and TRBJ2-1; 9 bases fit TRBD2. Germline CDR1 reads SGHRS; CDR2 reads YFSETQ. V shed 0 bases and J 5 bases; nucleotides not matched to a gene: 3. This CDR3 has 15 amino acids. The CDR3 loop reads CASSLVAGANNEQFF. The CDR3 DNA sequence: TGCGCCAGCAGCTTGGTAGCGGGGGCTAACAATGAGCAGTTCTTC.

The rearrangement links TRBV6-1 to TRBJ1-6; D not resolved. CDR1 and CDR2 (germline): MNHNS, SASEGT. There are 15 residues in the CDR3. V was trimmed by 0 bases and J by 7 bases, leaving 10 bases between them. In nucleotides, the CDR3 is TGTGCCAGCAGTGAAGCGATAGGTCCCAATTCACCCCTCCACTTT. It is translated as CASSEAIGPNSPLHF.